The source of this TCR beta chain is a study of T cell responses to AZD1222 COVID-19 vaccine. Sequencing was performed with immunoSEQ multiplex PCR; in TCRdb, only in-frame clones are kept and a portion is missing. The table lists some 200,000 clones, roughly 88% of them singletons. Germline V CDR1 and CDR2: LGHDT, YNNKEL (reference sequence). The trim removed 4 bases at V and 4 bases at J, leaving 4 bases unmatched. The CDR3 has 16 residues. The chain recombines TRBV3-1 (or the pseudogene TRBV3-2) with TRBJ2-1; 13 bases are a match to TRBD2. The clonotype originates from an adult in good health. Material: peripheral blood, obtained on day 0 of AZD1222 vaccination. DNA for the CDR3: TGTGCCAGCAGCCCCGGACTAGCGGGGGTATACAATGAGCAGTTCTTC. Translated: CASSPGLAGVYNEQFF.